This T cell receptor beta chain was recorded in a study of blood T cell repertoires in COVID-19. Background on the study: Samples came from the United States, Italy and Spain, spanning acute and convalescent COVID-19. The analysed material was cDNA or gDNA that came from T cells, B-cell-depleted T cells, or PBMCs.

Per the authors' pipeline: Nucleated cell counts were estimated from reference gene primer amplification. Sequenced by immunoSEQ multiplex PCR; TCRdb stores in-frame clones only, minus some. That table gives V, J and clone size, and the DNA gave D and trimming. The sample lists approximately 70,000 clones, approximately 80% seen once, with around 10% in the top ten. This receptor was obtained from a woman aged 45-65 years with acute or convalescent COVID-19. The source material was peripheral blood.

CDR3 nucleotide sequence: TGTGCCAGCAGTTTAATGGACAGGGGAAGGGAGACCCAGTACTTC. Its protein product is CASSLMDRGRETQYF. The rearrangement uses TRBV28 and TRBJ2-5, with 9 nucleotides matching TRBD1. This CDR3 region has 15 residues. The germline gives CDR1 MDHEN, CDR2 SYDVKM. The V gene end was trimmed by 2 bases and the J gene end by 5 bases; junction bases not matched to a gene: 6. Variable domain in full (rest from reference TRBV28 and TRBJ2-5): DVKVTQSSRYLVKRTGEKVFLECVQDMDHENMFWYRQDPGLGLRLIYFSYDVKMKEKGDIPEGYSVSREKKERFSLILESASTNQTSMYLCASSLMDRGRETQYFGPGTRLLVL.